At least ten counts were recorded for the clone carrying this TCR beta chain. Its antigen remains unknown. Time point described: week 5, during vaccination. Alongside topical imiquimod, each dose of vaccine comprised 300 ug of mutant IDH1 20-mer peptide. The data belong to a study of a mutant IDH1 vaccine in newly diagnosed glioma. Study-level information: Across weeks 1, 3, 5, 7, 11, 15, 19 and 23, patients received a vaccination each time, eight in all. Initiation of the vaccine course occurred 4-6 weeks after radiotherapy alone, or alongside temozolomide cycles.

Study results and limitations: Immune responses induced by the vaccine were seen in 93.3% of patients, spanning multiple MHC alleles.

Only in-frame clones appear in the TCRdb table, and some are missing; sequencing was by immunoSEQ multiplex PCR. The sample contains 30,000 to 35,000 clones, roughly 56% of which appear only once. CDR1 and CDR2 from the germline V gene are MGHRA and YSYEKL. This CDR3 contains 15 residues. V lost 1 base to trimming and J lost 3 bases; unmatched junction nucleotides: 2. The TCR comes from a woman between 18 and 29 years old with glioma. This chain joins TRBV4-1 and TRBJ2-1; the match to TRBD1 covers 8 bases. The specimen was PBMCs, collected from a glioma patient whose treatment included an IDH1 peptide vaccine. CDR3 in DNA: TGCGCCAGCAGCCAAGTACAGGGGGTCTACAATGAGCAGTTCTTC. Translated: CASSQVQGVYNEQFF.